The rows below give T cell receptor beta chains drawn from one sample of a study of T cells expressing NK-cell markers. Each CDR3 protein gets one entry in TCRdb, which reprocessed the 5' RACE reads and gives no DNA. The sample has approximately 420,000 distinct CDR3 sequences; the top ten hold around 10%. Sequenced: blood T cells: a sorted CD56 or NKG2C T cell subset, CD4+ or CD8+ T cells, or bulk PBMC T cells (not recorded which). These receptors came from a woman in her fifties or sixties in good health. CDR3s include the opening cysteine and the closing phenylalanine or tryptophan.

j_call v_call cdr3_aa
TRBJ1-5 TRBV12-3/TRBV12-4 CASSPLRASTQPQHF
TRBJ1-1 TRBV10-3 CAIRGARNTEAFF
TRBJ2-3 TRBV20-1 CSASIGLVGTLDTQYF
TRBJ2-1 TRBV5-1 CASSLGGLAVNNEQFF
TRBJ2-7 TRBV29-1 CSVGTPGSYEQYF
TRBJ2-1 TRBV2 CASSLLVQGGNEQFF
TRBJ2-1 TRBV6-1 CASRRQGDSYNEQFF
TRBJ2-2 TRBV4-1 CASSQETGELFF
TRBJ2-6 TRBV5-1 CASSISQKGAGANVLTF
TRBJ2-7 TRBV5-1 CASSQRAQGGYEQYF